The T cell receptor beta chain described here comes from a study of blood T cell repertoires in COVID-19. Across the whole study: In each case, the material was cDNA or gDNA derived from T cells, B-cell-depleted T cells, or PBMCs.

In the authors' methods: Nucleated cell counts were estimated from reference gene primer amplification. Repertoires were generated with immunoSEQ multiplex PCR, while TCRdb's copy carries only in-frame clones and drops some. V, J and clone size were drawn from that table, and D and trimming were deduced from the DNA. The table lists about 350,000 clones, 80% to 90% of them singletons. Each participant's cohort was designated according to participant-reported clinical history. This sequence was found in a woman aged 30 to 39 who had recovered from COVID-19. Input material: PBMCs or T cells enriched from blood (not recorded which).

This CDR3 reads CASSLQGGGTEAFF. CDR3 DNA sequence: TGTGCCAGCAGCTTACAGGGGGGTGGCACTGAAGCTTTCTTT. The V call is TRBV6-5, the J call TRBJ1-1, with 8 bases aligning to TRBD1. The CDR3 length is 14 residues. V lost 6 bases and J lost 4; bases outside the gene matches: 7. Germline CDR1 is MNHEY and CDR2 is SVGAGI.